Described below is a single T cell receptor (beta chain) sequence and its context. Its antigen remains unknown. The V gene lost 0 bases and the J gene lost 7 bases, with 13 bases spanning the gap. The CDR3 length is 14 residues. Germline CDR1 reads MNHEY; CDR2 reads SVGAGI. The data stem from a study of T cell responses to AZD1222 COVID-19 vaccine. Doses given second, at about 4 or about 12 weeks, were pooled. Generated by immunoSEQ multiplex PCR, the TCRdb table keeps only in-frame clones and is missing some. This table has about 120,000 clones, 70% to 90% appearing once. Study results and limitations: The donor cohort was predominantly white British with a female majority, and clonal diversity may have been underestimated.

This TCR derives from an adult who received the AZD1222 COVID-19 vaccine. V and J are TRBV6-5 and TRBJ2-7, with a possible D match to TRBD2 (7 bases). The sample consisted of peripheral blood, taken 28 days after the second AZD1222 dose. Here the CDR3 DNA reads TGTGCCAGCAGTTACTCGTCGGGGGGCGGTGAGCAGTACTTC. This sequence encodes CASSYSSGGGEQYF.